Shown below are 9 T cell receptor beta chains from a single sample sequenced in a study of T cells expressing NK-cell markers. TCRdb re-called the 5' RACE reads; one entry per CDR3 protein, DNA not given. The specimen's table records 150,000 to 170,000 distinct CDR3 sequences. The source material was blood T cells: a sorted CD56 or NKG2C T cell subset, CD4+ or CD8+ T cells, or bulk PBMC T cells (not recorded which). The receptors stem from a woman aged 50 to 65 in good health.

The chain combines TRBV11-1 with TRBJ2-1; TCRdb selects TRBD2, and the lack of DNA leaves this call unchecked. This CDR3 comprises 18 residues. The germline V gene has CDR1 SGHAT and CDR2 FQDESV (reference sequence). CDR3 amino acids: CASSLDLGTSGIGWEQFF. Full variable domain (outside the CDR3, taken from reference TRBV11-1 and TRBJ2-1): EAEVAQSPRYKITEKSQAVAFWCDPISGHATLYWYRQILGQGPELLVQFQDESVVDDSQLPKDRFSAERLKGVDSTLKIQPAELGDSAMYLCASSLDLGTSGIGWEQFFGPGTRLTVL.

The chain carries TRBV2 and TRBJ2-1; without DNA, the TCRdb call of TRBD2 cannot be checked. The CDR3 loop spans 15 amino acids. The germline V gene has CDR1 SNHLY and CDR2 FYNNEI. The CDR3 protein is CASSSGTSGYNEQFF.

The chain recombines TRBV27 with TRBJ1-1; TCRdb's assignment of TRBD1 cannot be checked, as there is no DNA. From germline, CDR1 is MNHEY and CDR2 SMNVEV (reference sequence). The length of the CDR3 is 13 residues. The CDR3 region is CASSPAGNTEAFF.

The J gene is TRBJ2-2, the V gene TRBV2; the D call from TCRdb, TRBD1, cannot be confirmed without DNA. The CDR3 runs 15 residues. Looked up from germline, CDR1 is SNHLY and CDR2 is FYNNEI. The CDR3 sequence is CASSGGQGGTGELFF. The variable domain in full, completed from reference TRBV2 and TRBJ2-2, reads EPEVTQTPSHQVTQMGQEVILRCVPISNHLYFYWYRQILGQKVEFLVSFYNNEISEKSEIFDDQFSVERPDGSNFTLKIRSTKLEDSAMYFCASSGGQGGTGELFFGEGSRLTVL.

V is TRBV11-2 and J is TRBJ2-1; TCRdb proposes TRBD2, but this gene call is untestable without DNA. CDR1 and CDR2 (germline): SGHAT, FQNNGV. The CDR3 has 16 amino acids. The CDR3 sequence is CASSQASGLWNNEQFF.

The rearrangement joins TRBV5-1 to TRBJ2-5. Germline V CDR1 and CDR2: SGHRS, YFSETQ. The CDR3 runs 15 residues. The chain's CDR3 is CASSLGGKEKETQYF.

J is TRBJ1-3 and V is TRBV6-1. The CDR3 has 16 amino acids. CDR1 and CDR2 from the germline V gene are MNHNS and SASEGT. This CDR3 is CASSEFWDLSGNTIYF.

Here the CDR3 reads CASSLVSGGSNTEAFF. The V gene is TRBV11-2, the J gene TRBJ1-1; TCRdb proposes TRBD1, but this gene call is untestable without DNA. The germline gives CDR1 SGHAT, CDR2 FQNNGV. CDR3 length: 16 amino acids. The whole variable domain, remainder taken from reference TRBV11-2 and TRBJ1-1, is EAGVAQSPRYKIIEKRQSVAFWCNPISGHATLYWYQQILGQGPKLLIQFQNNGVVDDSQLPKDRFSAERLKGVDSTLKIQPAKLEDSAVYLCASSLVSGGSNTEAFFGQGTRLTVV.

The chain carries TRBV20-1 and TRBJ1-1; TCRdb designates TRBD1, a call that cannot be tested without DNA. The V gene's germline CDR1 is DFQATT and CDR2 SNEGSKA (reference sequence). The CDR3 is 12 amino acids. This CDR3 is CSAVQGTAEAFF.